The 10 T cell receptor beta chains below come from one sample, sequenced in a study of spatial heterogeneity in lung cancer. MiXCR was run by TCRdb on the 5' RACE reads, yielding one entry per CDR3 protein. The sample lists about 52,000 distinct CDR3 sequences, less than 9.5% occurring once. Noted time point: blood at routine non-recurrence follow-up after resection. Whole RNA obtained from tumor, nontumor lung or frozen PBMC underwent sequencing without sorting. The sequenced sample was PBMCs, obtained at follow-up. The origin of the receptors is a female donor with early-stage non-small cell lung cancer.

In this sample, this clonotype turned up many times. The rearrangement uses TRBV27 and TRBJ1-4; a weak D match, TRBD1 (6 bases). CDR1 is MNHEY and CDR2 is SMNVEV in the germline V gene (reference sequence). V was trimmed by 2 bases and J by 7 bases, leaving 11 bases between them. The CDR3 extends over 14 amino acids. The CDR3: CASSLAGAIEKLFF. DNA of the CDR3: TGTGCCAGCAGTTTAGCAGGGGCAATTGAAAAACTGTTTTTT.

The rearrangement links TRBV5-1 to TRBJ2-5; 10 bases line up with TRBD2. The CDR3 runs 17 residues. With 0 bases clipped from V and 2 bases from J, the junction kept 7 bases outside the gene matches. Germline CDR1 reads SGHRS; CDR2 reads YFSETQ. CDR3 sequence reads: CASSLERGSGGQETQYF. CDR3 sequence (DNA): TGCGCCAGCAGCTTGGAGCGTGGTAGCGGGGGGCAAGAGACCCAGTACTTC.

This clonotype was detected ten times or more. This sequence joins TRBV4-1 and TRBJ2-7; D is perhaps TRBD1 or TRBD2 (6 bases each). This CDR3 contains 16 residues. The V gene's germline CDR1 is MGHRA and CDR2 YSYEKL. Trimming took 4 bases from V and 2 from J, leaving 18 bases between them. CDR3 DNA: TGCGCCAGCAGCCCCGCCCCGGGGGCTATAGCCTACGAGCAGTACTTC. It specifies CASSPAPGAIAYEQYF.

This clonotype occurred many times. For the CDR3, the DNA is TGTGCCAGCAGTCCCCGGGACACCTACTACGAGCAGTACTTC. Its translation: CASSPRDTYYEQYF. The rearrangement links TRBV27 to TRBJ2-7; D is possibly TRBD1 (6 bases). Per the germline V gene, CDR1 is MNHEY and CDR2 is SMNVEV (reference sequence). The V and J ends lost 5 bases and 3 bases respectively, with 14 bases between them. The CDR3 loop spans 14 amino acids.

This clonotype was found many times. V and J are TRBV30 and TRBJ1-5; TRBD1 matches at 7 bases. V lost 2 bases to trimming and J lost 6 bases; unmatched junction nucleotides: 10. This CDR3 comprises 15 residues. Germline V gene data show CDR1 as GTSNPN and CDR2 as SVGIG (reference sequence). As DNA, the CDR3 is TGTGCCTGGAGTACTACAGGGGCGGGGGGTCAGCCCCAGCATTTT. This gives the protein CAWSTTGAGGQPQHF.

This clonotype was found many times. The chain links TRBV5-6 to TRBJ2-3; D unclear. The CDR3 has 14 residues. V lost 4 bases, J lost 0 bases, and 9 bases lay in between. CDR1 SGHDT and CDR2 YYEEEE come from the germline V gene. CDR3: CASSPRPSTDTQYF. The CDR3 nucleotides are TGTGCCAGCAGCCCTAGACCAAGCACAGATACGCAGTATTTT. The whole variable domain, remainder taken from reference TRBV5-6 and TRBJ2-3, is DAGVTQSPTHLIKTRGQQVTLRCSPKSGHDTVSWYQQALGQGPQFIFQYYEEEERQRGNFPDRFSGHQFPNYSSELNVNALLLGDSALYLCASSPRPSTDTQYFGPGTRLTVL.

In this sample, this clonotype turned up many times. This sequence joins TRBV11-2 and TRBJ1-2; D not resolved. Trimming took off 2 bases at V and 13 bases at J, with 14 bases between the two ends. CDR1 is SGHAT, CDR2 FQNNGV, per germline. CDR3 length equals 12 residues. The CDR3 DNA is TGTGCCAGCAGCTTATGGTTGGAAACCTCCACCTTC. Translated: CASSLWLETSTF.

In this sample, this clonotype turned up many times. The rearrangement links TRBV14 to TRBJ1-1; no clear D. The CDR3 consists of 11 residues. From germline, CDR1 is SGHDN and CDR2 FVKESK. The germline V and J ends were trimmed by 2 bases and 7 bases, with 5 bases remaining between them. The CDR3 DNA is TGTGCCAGCAGCCAAAAATATGAAGCTTTCTTT. The encoded protein is CASSQKYEAFF.

In its sample, this clonotype was seen many times. The chain uses TRBV29-1 and TRBJ2-3, with 9 positions matching TRBD2. Losses at the gene ends were 4 bases for V and 3 bases for J; bases not matched to a gene: 23. The CDR3 loop spans 20 amino acids. From germline, CDR1 is SQVTM and CDR2 ANQGSEA. In DNA form, the CDR3 reads TGCAGCGTTGCTCAACCCTCACGACAATGGGCTAGCGGGGCTACAGATACGCAGTATTTT. This translates into CSVAQPSRQWASGATDTQYF.

The chain couples TRBV9 to TRBJ2-3; D might be TRBD2 (7 bases). The germline CDR1 and CDR2 sequences are SGDLS and YYNGEE. CDR3 length: 15 residues. The germline V and J ends were trimmed by 3 bases and 2 bases, with 13 bases remaining between them. The DNA for the CDR3 is TGTGCCAGCAGCGCCCGCGGGGGCTACACAGATACGCAGTATTTT. Amino acid sequence: CASSARGGYTDTQYF.